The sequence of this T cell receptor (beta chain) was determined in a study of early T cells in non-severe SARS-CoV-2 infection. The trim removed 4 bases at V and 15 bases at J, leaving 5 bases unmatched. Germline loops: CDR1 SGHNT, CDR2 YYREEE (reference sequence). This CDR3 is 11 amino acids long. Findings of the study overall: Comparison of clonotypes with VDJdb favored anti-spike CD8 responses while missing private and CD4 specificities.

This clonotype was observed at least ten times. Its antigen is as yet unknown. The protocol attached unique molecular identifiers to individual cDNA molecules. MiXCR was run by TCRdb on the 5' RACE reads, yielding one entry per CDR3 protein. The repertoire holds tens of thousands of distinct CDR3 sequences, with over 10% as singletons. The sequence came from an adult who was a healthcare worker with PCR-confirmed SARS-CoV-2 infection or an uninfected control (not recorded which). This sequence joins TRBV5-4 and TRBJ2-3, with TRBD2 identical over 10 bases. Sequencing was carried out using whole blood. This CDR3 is CASSTGTSDYF. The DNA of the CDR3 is TGTGCCAGCAGCACCGGGACTAGCGACTATTTT.